Below, one T cell receptor beta chain is given with its context. Its antigen is as yet unknown. The data are from a study of T-cell memory formation after mild COVID-19. Study observations and caveats: Balance between CD4 and CD8 was seen in clones contracting day 15 to 85, and a CD4+ lean was seen in later expanders. Detection of some responders pre-infection suggested pre-existing cross-reactive memory T cells participated.

TCRdb redid the calling of the 5' RACE reads with MiXCR, one entry per CDR3 protein. This sample has approximately 440,000 distinct CDR3 sequences, with 20% found just once. The CDR3 has 14 residues. V was cut by 6 bases and J by 0 bases, with 11 bases left in between. Sequences were obtained from PBMCs or a T cell subset sorted from them (not recorded which). J is TRBJ1-2 and V is TRBV12-3 or TRBV12-4; D is uncertain. This receptor was obtained from an adult woman who had mild COVID-19 (a few samples of this study predate the infection). Cell type and time point are not known. The CDR3 DNA reads as TGTGCCAGCAGCTCGGTAATTACTAACTATGGCTACACCTTC. Residues: CASSSVITNYGYTF.